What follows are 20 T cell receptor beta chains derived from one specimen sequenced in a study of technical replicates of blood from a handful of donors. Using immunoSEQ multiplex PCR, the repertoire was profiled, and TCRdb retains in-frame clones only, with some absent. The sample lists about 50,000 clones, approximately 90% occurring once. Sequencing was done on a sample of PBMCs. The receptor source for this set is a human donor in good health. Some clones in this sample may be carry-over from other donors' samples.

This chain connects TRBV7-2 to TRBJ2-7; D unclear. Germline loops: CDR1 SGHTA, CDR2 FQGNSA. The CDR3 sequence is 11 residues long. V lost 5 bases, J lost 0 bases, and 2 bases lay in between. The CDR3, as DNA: TGTGCCAGCAGCCTCTCCTACGAGCAGTACTTC. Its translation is CASSLSYEQYF.

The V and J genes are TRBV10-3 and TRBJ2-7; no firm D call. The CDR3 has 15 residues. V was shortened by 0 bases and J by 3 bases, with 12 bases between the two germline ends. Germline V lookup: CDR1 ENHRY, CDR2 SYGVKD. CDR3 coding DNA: TGTGCCATCAGTGAGTCGTTCGGTAGCCACTACGAGCAGTACTTC. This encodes CAISESFGSHYEQYF.

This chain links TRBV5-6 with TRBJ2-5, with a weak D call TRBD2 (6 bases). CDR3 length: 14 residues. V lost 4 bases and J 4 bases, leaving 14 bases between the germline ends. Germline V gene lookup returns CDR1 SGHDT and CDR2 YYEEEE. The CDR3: CASSQGLTGETQYF. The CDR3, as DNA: TGTGCCAGCAGCCAGGGACTGACTGGAGAGACCCAGTACTTC.

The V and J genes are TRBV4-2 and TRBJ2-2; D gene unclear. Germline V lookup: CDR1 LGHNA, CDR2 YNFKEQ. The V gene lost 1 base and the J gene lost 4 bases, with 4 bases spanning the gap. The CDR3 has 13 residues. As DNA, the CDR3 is TGTGCCAGCAGCCAAGCATCCACCGGGGAGCTGTTTTTT. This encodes CASSQASTGELFF.

The CDR3, as DNA: TGTGCCAGCAGCGACAGGGGGCAATATGGCTACACCTTC. This codes for CASSDRGQYGYTF. The gene calls are TRBV27 and TRBJ1-2; 10 bases fit TRBD1. Trimming removed 6 bases from V and 5 bases from J; junction bases left unmatched: 3. There are 13 residues in the CDR3. CDR1 and CDR2 (germline): MNHEY, SMNVEV (reference sequence).

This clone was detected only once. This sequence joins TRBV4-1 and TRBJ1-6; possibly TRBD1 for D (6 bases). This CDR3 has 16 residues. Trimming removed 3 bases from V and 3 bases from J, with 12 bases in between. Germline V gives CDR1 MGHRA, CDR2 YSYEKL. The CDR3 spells CASSHIQGNYNSPLHF. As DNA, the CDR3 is TGCGCCAGCAGCCATATACAGGGAAACTATAATTCACCCCTCCACTTT.

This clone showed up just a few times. The CDR3 sequence: CSVVTGQPNQPQHF. The CDR3 nucleotides read TGCAGCGTTGTAACAGGGCAGCCGAATCAGCCCCAGCATTTT. V is TRBV29-1 and J is TRBJ1-5, with TRBD1 as a possible D gene (6 bases). This CDR3 region has 14 residues. Germline V gene lookup returns CDR1 SQVTM and CDR2 ANQGSEA. V was trimmed by 4 bases and J by 4 bases, leaving 14 bases between them. Looking up the rest from reference TRBV29-1 and TRBJ1-5 gives the full variable domain: SAVISQKPSRDICQRGTSLTIQCQVDSQVTMMFWYRQQPGQSLTLIATANQGSEATYESGFVIDKFPISRPNLTFSTLTVSNMSPEDSSIYLCSVVTGQPNQPQHFGDGTRLSIL.

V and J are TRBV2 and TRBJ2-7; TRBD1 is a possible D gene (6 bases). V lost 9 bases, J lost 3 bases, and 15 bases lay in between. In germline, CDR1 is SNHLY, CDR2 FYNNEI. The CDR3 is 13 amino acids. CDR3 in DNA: TGTGCCAGTGAGTCGGGACACGACTACGAGCAGTACTTC. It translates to CASESGHDYEQYF. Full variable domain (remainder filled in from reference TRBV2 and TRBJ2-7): EPEVTQTPSHQVTQMGQEVILRCVPISNHLYFYWYRQILGQKVEFLVSFYNNEISEKSEIFDDQFSVERPDGSNFTLKIRSTKLEDSAMYFCASESGHDYEQYFGPGTRLTVT.

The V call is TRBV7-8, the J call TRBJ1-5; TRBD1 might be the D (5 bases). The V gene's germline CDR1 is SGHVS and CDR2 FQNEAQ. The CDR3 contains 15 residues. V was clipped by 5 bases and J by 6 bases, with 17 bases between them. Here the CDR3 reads CASSLGTGRGQPQHF. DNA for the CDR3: TGTGCCAGCAGCCTTGGGACCGGGAGGGGTCAGCCCCAGCATTTT.

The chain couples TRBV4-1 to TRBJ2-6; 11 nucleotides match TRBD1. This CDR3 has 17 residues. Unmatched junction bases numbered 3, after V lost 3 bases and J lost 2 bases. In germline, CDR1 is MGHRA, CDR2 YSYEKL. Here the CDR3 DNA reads TGCGCCAGCAGCCAGGGACAGGGGGTGGCTGGGGCCAACGTCCTGACTTTC. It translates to CASSQGQGVAGANVLTF.

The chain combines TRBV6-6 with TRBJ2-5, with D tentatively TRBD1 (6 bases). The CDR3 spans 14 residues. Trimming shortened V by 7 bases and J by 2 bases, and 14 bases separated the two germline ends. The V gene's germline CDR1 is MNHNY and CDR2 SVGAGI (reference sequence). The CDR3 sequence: CASNEPGQQETQYF. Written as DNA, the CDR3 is TGTGCCAGCAACGAACCGGGACAACAAGAGACCCAGTACTTC.

The chain's CDR3 is CASSEYRAGTEAFF. The CDR3 region has the DNA TGCGCCAGCAGCGAATACAGGGCGGGCACTGAAGCTTTCTTT. This chain uses TRBV10-1 with TRBJ1-1; a weak D match, TRBD1 (6 bases). V lost 6 bases, J lost 4 bases, and 15 bases lay in between. Germline loops: CDR1 WNHNN, CDR2 SYGVQD (reference sequence). The CDR3 has 14 amino acids.

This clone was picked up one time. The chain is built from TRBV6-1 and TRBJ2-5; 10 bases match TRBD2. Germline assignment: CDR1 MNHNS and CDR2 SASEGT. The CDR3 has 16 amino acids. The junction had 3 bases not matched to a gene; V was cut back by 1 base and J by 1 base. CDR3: CASSEGLAGSQETQYF. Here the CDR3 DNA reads TGTGCCAGCAGTGAAGGACTAGCGGGCAGCCAAGAGACCCAGTACTTC.

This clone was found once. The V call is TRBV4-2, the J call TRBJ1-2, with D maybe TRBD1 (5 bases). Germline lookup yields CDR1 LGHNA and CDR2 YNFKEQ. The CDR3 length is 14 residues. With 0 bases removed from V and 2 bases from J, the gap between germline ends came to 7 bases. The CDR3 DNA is TGTGCCAGCAGCCAAGATTCAGGGAACTATGGCTACACCTTC. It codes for CASSQDSGNYGYTF.

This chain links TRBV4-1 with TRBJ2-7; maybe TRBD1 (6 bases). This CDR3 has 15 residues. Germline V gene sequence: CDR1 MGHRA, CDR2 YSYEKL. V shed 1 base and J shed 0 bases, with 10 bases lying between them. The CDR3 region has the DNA TGCGCCAGCAGCCAAGGGTGGGACACCTCCTACGAGCAGTACTTC. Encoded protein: CASSQGWDTSYEQYF.

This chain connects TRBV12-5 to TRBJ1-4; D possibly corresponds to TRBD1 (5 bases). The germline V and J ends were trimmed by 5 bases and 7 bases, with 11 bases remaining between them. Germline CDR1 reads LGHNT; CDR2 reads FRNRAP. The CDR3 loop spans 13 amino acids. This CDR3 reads CASGVGTREKLFF. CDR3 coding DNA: TGTGCTAGTGGTGTCGGGACTCGTGAAAAACTGTTTTTT.

CDR3 nucleotide sequence: TGTGCCAGCAGCGGGTCAGAGACCCAGTACTTC. Its protein is CASSGSETQYF. The chain employs TRBV2 and TRBJ2-5; D not resolved. The CDR3 totals 11 residues. Looked up from germline, CDR1 is SNHLY and CDR2 is FYNNEI. Trimming removed 6 bases at V and 4 bases at J, with 6 bases between.

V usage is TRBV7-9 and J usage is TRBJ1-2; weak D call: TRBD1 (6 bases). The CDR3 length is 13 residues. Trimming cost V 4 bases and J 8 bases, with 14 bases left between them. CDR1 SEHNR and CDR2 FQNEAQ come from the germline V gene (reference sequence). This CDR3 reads CASSSPGVYGYTF. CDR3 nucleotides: TGTGCCAGCAGCTCTCCAGGGGTTTACGGCTACACCTTC.

The CDR3 DNA follows: TGTGCTAGTGCCCGGGGGGAGCTATACAATGAGCAGTTCTTC. Translation: CASARGELYNEQFF. V usage is TRBV12-5 and J usage is TRBJ2-1; 7 nucleotides line up with TRBD2. This CDR3 spans 14 amino acids. The V gene end was trimmed by 7 bases and the J gene end by 4 bases; junction bases not matched to a gene: 7. Germline assignment: CDR1 LGHNT and CDR2 FRNRAP.

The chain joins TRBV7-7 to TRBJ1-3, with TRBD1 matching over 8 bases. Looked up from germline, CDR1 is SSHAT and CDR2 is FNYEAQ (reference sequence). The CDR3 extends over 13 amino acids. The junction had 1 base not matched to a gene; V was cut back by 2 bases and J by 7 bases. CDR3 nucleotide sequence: TGTGCCAGCAGCTTAAACAGGGGGAACACCATATATTTT. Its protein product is CASSLNRGNTIYF.